At least ten counts were recorded for the clone carrying this TCR beta chain. The CDR3 runs to 14 residues. Germline V CDR1 and CDR2: SNHLY, FYNNEI. The ends lost 1 base at V and 4 bases at J; junction bases unmatched: 3. TCR beta CDR3 sequences were amplified from RNA transcripts. The HTBI primer set was used in a first-round RT-PCR of the TCR CDR3. In TCRdb, the multiplex PCR reads were re-called with MiXCR into one record per CDR3 protein. The sample yields about 600,000 distinct CDR3 sequences, around 15% seen once. This entry comes from a study of T cells in Graves' hyperthyroidism and ophthalmopathy.

The chain carries TRBV2 and TRBJ1-2; 7 bases align to TRBD1. Sequenced sample: blood. This clonotype originated in a woman in her thirties or forties with Graves' ophthalmopathy. This CDR3 reads CASSEGTGLYGYTF. The CDR3 DNA follows: TGTGCCAGCAGTGAAGGGACAGGCCTCTATGGCTACACCTTC.